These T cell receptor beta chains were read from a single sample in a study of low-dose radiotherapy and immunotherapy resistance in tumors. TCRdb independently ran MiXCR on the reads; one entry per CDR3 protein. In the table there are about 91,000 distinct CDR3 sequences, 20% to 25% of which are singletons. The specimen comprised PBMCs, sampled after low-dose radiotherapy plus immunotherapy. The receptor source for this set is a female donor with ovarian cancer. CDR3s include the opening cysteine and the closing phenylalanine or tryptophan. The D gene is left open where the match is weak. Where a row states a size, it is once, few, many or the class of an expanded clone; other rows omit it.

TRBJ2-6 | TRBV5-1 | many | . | CASSPSFPGANVLTF | TGCGCCAGCAGCCCGTCCTTCCCTGGGGCCAACGTCCTGACTTTC
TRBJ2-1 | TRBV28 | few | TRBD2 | CASSLYAGGRIKGEQFF | TGTGCCAGCAGTTTATACGCGGGGGGGCGAATTAAGGGTGAGCAGTTCTTC
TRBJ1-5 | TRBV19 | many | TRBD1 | CASSIMGQGNQPQHF | TGTGCCAGTAGTATAATGGGACAGGGCAATCAGCCCCAGCATTTT
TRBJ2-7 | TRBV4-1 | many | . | CASSQDRTAEQYF | TGCGCCAGCAGCCAAGATCGCACGGCCGAGCAGTACTTC
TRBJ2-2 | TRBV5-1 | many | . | CASTNGNTGELFF | TGCGCCAGCACCAATGGGAATACCGGGGAGCTGTTTTTT
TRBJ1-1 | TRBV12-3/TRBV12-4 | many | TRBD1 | CASSLGQGAISTEAFF | TGTGCCAGCAGTTTAGGGCAGGGGGCAATTTCCACTGAAGCTTTCTTT
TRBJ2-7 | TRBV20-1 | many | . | CSAKPELQIISYEQYF | TGCAGTGCTAAACCGGAATTACAGATAATCTCCTACGAGCAGTACTTC
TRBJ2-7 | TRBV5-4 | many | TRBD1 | CASSLDRREQYF | TGTGCCAGCAGCCTGGACAGGCGCGAGCAGTACTTC
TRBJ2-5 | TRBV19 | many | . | CASSTGVGYRGETQYF | TGTGCCAGTAGTACAGGGGTTGGCTACCGCGGGGAGACCCAGTACTTC
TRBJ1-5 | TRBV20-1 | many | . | CSATDRANQPQHF | TGCAGTGCTACGGACAGAGCCAATCAGCCCCAGCATTTT
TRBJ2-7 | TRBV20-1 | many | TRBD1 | CSATPPGQGDNEQYF | TGCAGTGCTACCCCGCCGGGACAGGGTGACAACGAGCAGTACTTC
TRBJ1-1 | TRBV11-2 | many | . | CASSLVGGLDTEAFF | TGTGCCAGCAGCTTAGTTGGGGGCTTGGACACTGAAGCTTTCTTT
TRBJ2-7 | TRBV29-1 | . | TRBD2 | CSVESSGPSYEQYF | TGCAGCGTTGAGAGTAGCGGGCCTTCCTACGAGCAGTACTTC
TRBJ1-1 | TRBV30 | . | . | CAWSARGGGEAFF | TGTGCCTGGAGTGCAAGGGGCGGGGGAGAAGCTTTCTTT
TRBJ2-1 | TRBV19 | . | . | CASSIGGATQLEQFF | TGTGCCAGTAGTATTGGCGGGGCTACCCAGCTTGAGCAGTTCTTC
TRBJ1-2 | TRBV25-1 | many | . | CASSELGNLGYGYTF | TGTGCCAGCAGTGAATTGGGGAATTTGGGCTATGGCTACACCTTC
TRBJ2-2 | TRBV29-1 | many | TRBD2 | CSVRAGGAGELFF | TGCAGCGTTCGAGCGGGGGGAGCCGGGGAGCTGTTTTTT
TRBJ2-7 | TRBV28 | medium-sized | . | CASRSSRGEQYF | TGTGCCAGCCGAAGCTCAAGGGGCGAGCAGTACTTC
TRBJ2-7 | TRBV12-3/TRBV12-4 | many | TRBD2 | CASRTGTSGLYEQYF | TGTGCCAGCAGAACCGGGACTAGCGGGCTCTACGAGCAGTACTTC
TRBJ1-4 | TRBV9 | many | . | CASSVSPQPGVGEKLFF | TGTGCCAGCAGCGTATCTCCCCAGCCGGGCGTGGGGGAAAAACTGTTTTTT
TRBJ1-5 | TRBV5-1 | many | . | CASSSNRGQPQHF | TGCGCCAGCAGCTCAAATCGCGGCCAGCCCCAGCATTTT
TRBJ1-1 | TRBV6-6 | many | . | CASSYSRQLNTEAFF | TGTGCCAGCAGTTACTCGAGACAGTTGAACACTGAAGCTTTCTTT
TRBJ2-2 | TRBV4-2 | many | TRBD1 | CASSQVGTGNTGELFF | TGTGCCAGCAGCCAAGTTGGGACAGGGAACACCGGGGAGCTGTTTTTT
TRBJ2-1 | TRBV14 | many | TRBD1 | CASSRGQRNEQFF | TGTGCCAGCAGCCGGGGACAGCGCAATGAGCAGTTCTTC
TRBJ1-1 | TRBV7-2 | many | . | CASSSAAGATEAFF | TGTGCCAGCAGCTCGGCGGCGGGTGCCACTGAAGCTTTCTTT
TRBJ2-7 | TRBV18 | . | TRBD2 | CASSRPRTSGSYEQYF | TGTGCCAGCTCACGGCCTCGGACTAGCGGTTCCTACGAGCAGTACTTC